These T cell receptor beta chains were read from a single sample in a study of CD8+ T cells in alopecia areata. The assay was immunoSEQ multiplex PCR, and TCRdb's table has in-frame clones only and misses some. The table lists some 180,000 clones, around 63% of them singletons. This sample comprised CD4+ T cells sorted from blood, obtained at week 0. The source of these receptors is a human donor with alopecia areata. The CDR3 runs from the conserved cysteine through the conserved F or W. D genes are given only for firm matches. Size tells how often a clone was seen (once, few, many) or the class of an expanded clone, and some rows leave it out.

v_gene	j_gene	abundance	d_gene	CDR3aa	CDR3nt
TRBV18	TRBJ2-6	.	.	CASSFNPSGPSGANVLTF	TGTGCCAGCTCCTTCAATCCGTCGGGGCCCTCTGGGGCCAACGTCCTGACTTTC
TRBV7-3	TRBJ2-1	.	.	CASSILGASSYNEQFF	TGTGCCAGCAGCATTCTCGGGGCGAGCTCCTACAATGAGCAGTTCTTC
TRBV7-2	TRBJ2-1	.	TRBD2	CASSLGRLAGRFF	TGTGCCAGCAGCTTAGGCCGGCTAGCGGGGCGGTTCTTC
TRBV7-8	TRBJ2-1	.	TRBD2	CASSSKRDPSYNEQFF	TGTGCCAGCAGCTCAAAGCGGGACCCATCCTACAATGAGCAGTTCTTC
TRBV5-1	TRBJ2-7	few	.	CASSLGITGATYEQYF	TGCGCCAGCAGCTTGGGGATTACGGGAGCAACTTACGAGCAGTACTTC
TRBV4-3	TRBJ2-7	.	.	CASSQSEGDREYF	TGCGCCAGCAGCCAATCAGAGGGGGACCGGGAGTACTTC
TRBV5-6	TRBJ2-7	once	TRBD1	CASSLRYRTGIEQYF	TGTGCCAGCAGCTTGAGATACAGGACAGGGATCGAGCAGTACTTC
TRBV7-2	TRBJ2-5	once	TRBD2	CASSSGTSRETQYF	TGTGCCAGCAGCTCCGGGACTAGCAGGGAGACCCAGTACTTC
TRBV9	TRBJ2-3	.	TRBD2	CASSLGTSETDTQYF	TGTGCCAGCAGCCTCGGGACTAGCGAGACAGATACGCAGTATTTT
TRBV7-2	TRBJ1-2	.	.	CASSTLRGENYGYTF	TGTGCCAGCAGCACCCTTAGGGGCGAAAACTATGGCTACACCTTC
TRBV9	TRBJ2-3	few	.	CASSGGGGGTDTQYF	TGTGCCAGCAGCGGTGGGGGGGGCGGCACAGATACGCAGTATTTT
TRBV9	TRBJ1-3	.	.	CASSVAFKNTIYF	TGTGCCAGCAGCGTAGCCTTCAAAAACACCATATATTTT
TRBV7-2	TRBJ1-2	.	.	CASSPESQTNYGYTF	TGTGCCAGCAGCCCCGAATCCCAAACTAACTATGGCTACACCTTC
TRBV29-1	TRBJ1-4	.	.	CSVLPLGNEKLFF	TGCAGCGTTTTACCCTTGGGCAATGAAAAACTGTTTTTT
TRBV6-6	TRBJ2-3	.	.	CASSYEIKTDTQYF	TGTGCCAGCAGTTACGAAATTAAGACAGATACGCAGTATTTT